The 4 T cell receptor beta chains below all came from one sample that was sequenced in a study of Ad26.COV2.S vaccination and SARS-CoV-2 variants. Treatment given: some 19 received Ad26.COV2.S at low or high dose, single or two shots; about 5 received placebo; per-sample allocation not given. On day 63 after the first injection, vaccine and placebo recipients gave samples. Using immunoSEQ multiplex PCR, the repertoire was profiled, and TCRdb retains in-frame clones only, with some absent. Found here are more than 350,000 clones, 80% to 95% of them singletons; the top ten hold 10% to 15%. Specimen: peripheral blood, collected in a trial of Ad26.COV2.S vaccine versus placebo. All receptors come from a person between 18 and 59 years old who received the Ad26.COV2.S COVID-19 vaccine or a placebo.

Concerning this clone: The junction does not match germline at one end; this may be a read error. This chain uses TRBV7-7 with TRBJ2-2; no clear D. Germline V lookup: CDR1 SSHAT, CDR2 FNYEAQ (reference sequence). CDR3 length equals 16 residues. The CDR3 is CASSISPPPNTGELFF. CDR3 coding DNA: TGTGCTAGCAGCATAAGCCCTCCGCCGAACACCGGGGAGCTGTTTTTT.

J is TRBJ1-2 and V is TRBV4-1; possible D gene TRBD1, 5 bases. CDR1 and CDR2 (germline): MGHRA, YSYEKL. This CDR3 is built from 14 residues. Trimming cost V 4 bases and J 5 bases, with 14 bases left between them. The CDR3: CASSLPQEGYGYTF. The CDR3 DNA follows: TGCGCCAGCAGCCTCCCCCAGGAGGGGTATGGCTACACCTTC.

The chain is built from TRBV9 and TRBJ2-2, with D unclear. V was trimmed by 4 bases and J by 6 bases, leaving 10 bases between them. The germline CDR1 and CDR2 sequences are SGDLS and YYNGEE. CDR3 length equals 13 residues. CDR3 nucleotides: TGTGCCAGCAGCCCTAGGAGTCCCGGGGAGCTGTTTTTT. It specifies CASSPRSPGELFF.

This CDR3 reads CASTRGFSYNEQFF. The CDR3, as DNA: TGTGCCAGCACGCGAGGGTTCTCCTACAATGAGCAGTTCTTC. This chain links TRBV6-5 with TRBJ2-1, with a tentative D call TRBD2 (5 bases). The CDR3 is made up of 14 amino acids. The V and J ends lost 7 bases and 0 bases respectively, with 10 bases between them. CDR1 and CDR2 (germline): MNHEY, SVGAGI.